These T cell receptor beta chains were read from a single sample in a study of technical replicates of blood from a few donors. The repertoire was sequenced with immunoSEQ multiplex PCR; TCRdb's copy has only in-frame clones and lacks some. The sample comprises more than 75,000 clones, approximately 95% of which are singletons, and 0.36% rests with the top ten. Source material: T cells isolated from PBMCs. Every receptor here comes from a human donor in good health. The CDR3 runs from the conserved cysteine through the conserved F or W. The D gene is left open where the match is weak. Clone size appears in some rows only: once, few, many, or a class for an expanded clone.

TGTGCCAGCAGTGAACAAGAACTAGCGGGAGCTGCTGAGCAGTTCTTC	CASSEQELAGAAEQFF	TRBD2	TRBV2	TRBJ2-1	NA
TGTGCCTCCGGGGGGATCAACAATGAGCAGTTCTTC	CASGGINNEQFF	TRBD2	TRBV28	TRBJ2-1	NA
TGTGCCAGCAGTTACTTTAGAGGGACTGGAAACACCATATATTTT	CASSYFRGTGNTIYF	NA	TRBV6-6	TRBJ1-3	NA
TGCACCAGCAGCCAAGAAGGCTCTATGGGCGGGAGAAAACATGAGCAGTTCTTC	CTSSQEGSMGGRKHEQFF	NA	TRBV1	TRBJ2-1	NA
TGTGCCAACTCCCCCGGGACATCTAGCACAGATACGCAGTATTTT	CANSPGTSSTDTQYF	NA	TRBV2	TRBJ2-3	NA
TGCAGCGCGGCTCAGGGGGTCCGGGAGACCCAGTACTTC	CSAAQGVRETQYF	TRBD1	TRBV29-1	TRBJ2-5	NA
TGTGCCAGCAGTTTATCCTACTCAACCTACGAGCAGTACTTC	CASSLSYSTYEQYF	NA	TRBV27	TRBJ2-7	once
TGTGCCAGCAACCGGGACAGGGGAAGGGAGCAGCCCCAGCATTTT	CASNRDRGREQPQHF	TRBD1	TRBV28	TRBJ1-5	NA
TGCGCCAGCAGCATAAACCATAGCGGGAACCCCTACGAGCAGTACTTC	CASSINHSGNPYEQYF	TRBD2	TRBV5-1	TRBJ2-7	NA
TGTGCCAGCAGTTTGGGGCATGAGCAGTTCTTC	CASSLGHEQFF	NA	TRBV28	TRBJ2-1	NA
TGTGCCAGCAGCTTAAGGAAATCCGGGAGGGTCTACAATGAGCAGTTCTTC	CASSLRKSGRVYNEQFF	TRBD2	TRBV7-2	TRBJ2-1	NA
TGTGCCAGCACCCTAGGGGGGGGGCCCTACGAGCAGTACTTC	CASTLGGGPYEQYF	NA	TRBV7-2	TRBJ2-7	NA
TGTGCCAGCACCAGTCGACTAGCGGGAGAAGGGGTCGCCGGGGAGCTGTTTTTT	CASTSRLAGEGVAGELFF	TRBD2	TRBV27	TRBJ2-2	NA
TGTGCCAGCTCATCTTTCGGAAACACCATATATTTT	CASSSFGNTIYF	NA	TRBV18	TRBJ1-3	once
TGTGCCAGACCGGGACAGGGGTTTTTT	CARPGQGFF	TRBD1	TRBV11-3	TRBJ1-4	NA
TGTGCCAGCAGCTCACTTACGGGACAGAACACCGGGGAGCTGTTTTTT	CASSSLTGQNTGELFF	NA	TRBV5-4	TRBJ2-2	NA
TGTGCCAGCAGCGTAGAGTCTAGTTATCGGGGGGAGGAACTGTTTTTT	CASSVESSYRGEELFF	NA	TRBV9	TRBJ1-4	many
TGTGCCAGCAGTTCCCGGACAGGAGTAGGGAAGACCCAGTACTTC	CASSSRTGVGKTQYF	TRBD1	TRBV6-5	TRBJ2-5	once
TGTGCCAGCAGTTTACAGGGGGCGACTAATGAAAAACTGTTTTTT	CASSLQGATNEKLFF	TRBD1	TRBV27	TRBJ1-4	NA
TGTGCCAGTAGGCTTCAGGGGGCAAGTGAAGCTTTCTTT	CASRLQGASEAFF	TRBD1	TRBV19	TRBJ1-1	NA
TGTGCCAGCTGGAGGGACAGTAGCTATGGCTACACCTTC	CASWRDSSYGYTF	TRBD1	TRBV2	TRBJ1-2	NA
TGTGCCAGCAGCGTGAACGGGGACACCCCTTACGAGCAGTACTTC	CASSVNGDTPYEQYF	NA	TRBV14	TRBJ2-7	once
TGTGCCAGCAGCTCTAGAAGGAGTGTCGAGACCCAGTACTTC	CASSSRRSVETQYF	NA	TRBV7-2	TRBJ2-5	once
TGCGCCAGCAGTGAGTCGACGGCGGGAGGCTCCTACGAGCAGTACTTC	CASSESTAGGSYEQYF	TRBD2	TRBV10-1	TRBJ2-7	NA
TGTGCCAGCGCGTCAACAGATTACGAGCAGTACTTC	CASASTDYEQYF	NA	TRBV6-6	TRBJ2-7	NA
TGTGCCAGCAGCGCGCGGGCCGGCGATGGTGGGACCCAGTACTTC	CASSARAGDGGTQYF	NA	TRBV9	TRBJ2-5	NA
TGTGCCAGCAGTATGGGACAGGGTTTCGAAAAACTGTTTTTT	CASSMGQGFEKLFF	TRBD1	TRBV11-2	TRBJ1-4	NA
TGCGCCAGCAGTTCCCGGGGCACAGATACGCAGTATTTT	CASSSRGTDTQYF	NA	TRBV5-1	TRBJ2-3	NA
TGTGCCAGCAGTGATGGGACAATGGGGTGGAATGAGCAGTTCTTC	CASSDGTMGWNEQFF	NA	TRBV6-1	TRBJ2-1	NA
TGTGCCAGCAGCTTAAATCTAGGCAGGAACACCGGGGAGCTGTTTTTT	CASSLNLGRNTGELFF	NA	TRBV7-6	TRBJ2-2	NA